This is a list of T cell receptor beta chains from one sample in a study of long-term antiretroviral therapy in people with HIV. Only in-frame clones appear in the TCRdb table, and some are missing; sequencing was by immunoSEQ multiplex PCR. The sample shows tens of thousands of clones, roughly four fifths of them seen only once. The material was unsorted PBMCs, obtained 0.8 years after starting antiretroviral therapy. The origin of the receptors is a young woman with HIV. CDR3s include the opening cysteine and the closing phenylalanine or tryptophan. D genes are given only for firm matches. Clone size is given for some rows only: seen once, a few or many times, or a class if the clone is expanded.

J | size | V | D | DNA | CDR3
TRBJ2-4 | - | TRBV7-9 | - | TGTGCCAGCAGCCGCGGACAGATAAACATTCAGTACTTC | CASSRGQINIQYF
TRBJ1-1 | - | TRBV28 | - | TGTGCCAGCAGTACAATCAGGCCAGAGAACACTGAAGCTTTCTTT | CASSTIRPENTEAFF
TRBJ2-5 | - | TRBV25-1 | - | TGTGCCAGCAGTATCCGGGGGCAAGAGACCCAGTACTTC | CASSIRGQETQYF
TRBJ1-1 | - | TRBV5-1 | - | TGCGCCAGCAGCTTGGGGAAATGGGACTATTCGGGACACACTGAAGCTTTCTTT | CASSLGKWDYSGHTEAFF
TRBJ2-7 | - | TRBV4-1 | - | TGCGCCAGCAGCCTCCAGCTCAGGGGAGTAGACGAGCAGTACTTC | CASSLQLRGVDEQYF
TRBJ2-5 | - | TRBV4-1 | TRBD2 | TGCGCCAGCAGGATGAGACTAGCGGGAGCTGAAGAGCAGTACTTC | CASRMRLAGAEEQYF
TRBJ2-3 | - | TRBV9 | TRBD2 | TGTGCCAGCCCCGGGACTAGCGCCACAGATACGCAGTATTTT | CASPGTSATDTQYF
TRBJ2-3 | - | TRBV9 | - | TGTGCCAGCAGCGCGGGGGTGTATTTT | CASSAGVYF
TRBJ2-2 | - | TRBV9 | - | TGTGCCAGCAGCGTCGAAATTTACCCTACCGGGGAGCTGTTTTTT | CASSVEIYPTGELFF
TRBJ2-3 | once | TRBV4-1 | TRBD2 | TGCGCCAGCAGCGTAAGGACTAGCGGGAGAGGGGATACGCAGTATTTT | CASSVRTSGRGDTQYF
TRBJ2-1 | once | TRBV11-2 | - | TGTGCCAGCAGCTTAGCGGGTTACAATGAGCAGTTCTTC | CASSLAGYNEQFF
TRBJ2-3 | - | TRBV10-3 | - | TGTGCCATCAGACCCGATGGCGGGGCAGATACGCAGTATTTT | CAIRPDGGADTQYF
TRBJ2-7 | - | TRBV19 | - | TGTGCCAGTAGTAACAGCCCAGTGTACGAGCAGTACTTC | CASSNSPVYEQYF
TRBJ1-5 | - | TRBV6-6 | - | TGTGCCAGCAGTTACTCGGGGGGGGGTGACCAGCCCCAGCATTTT | CASSYSGGGDQPQHF
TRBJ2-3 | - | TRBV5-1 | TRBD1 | TGCGCCAGCAGCCCAACGGGACAGGTAGGTACGCAGTATTTT | CASSPTGQVGTQYF
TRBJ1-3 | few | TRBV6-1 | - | TGTGCCAGCATATACAGCTCTGGAAACACCATATATTTT | CASIYSSGNTIYF
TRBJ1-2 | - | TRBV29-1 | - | TGCAGCGTATCGGGGGTCTTAGATGGCTACACCTTC | CSVSGVLDGYTF
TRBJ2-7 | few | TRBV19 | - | TGTGCCAGTAGTATTAGACACTCCTACGAGCAGTACTTC | CASSIRHSYEQYF
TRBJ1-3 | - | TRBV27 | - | TGTGCCAGCAGTTTATCCCCCAGCCCTGGAAACACCATATATTTT | CASSLSPSPGNTIYF
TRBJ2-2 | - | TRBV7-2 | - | TGTGCCAGCAGCTTAGTGTCATTCCGGGGCCCCGGGGAGCTGTTTTTT | CASSLVSFRGPGELFF
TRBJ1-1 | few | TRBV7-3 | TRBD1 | TGTGCCAGCAGCCTGACAGGGATGACGAACACTGAAGCTTTCTTT | CASSLTGMTNTEAFF
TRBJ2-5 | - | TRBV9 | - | TGTGCCAGCAGCGTAGTCGGGGGAGAAGAGACCCAGTACTTC | CASSVVGGEETQYF
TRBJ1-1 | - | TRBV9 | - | TGTGCCAGCAGCGTGGGGGGTACCACTGAAGCTTTCTTT | CASSVGGTTEAFF
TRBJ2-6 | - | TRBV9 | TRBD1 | TGTGCCAGCAGCGAGGGGGCGACACGAACGGGGGCCAACGTCCTGACTTTC | CASSEGATRTGANVLTF
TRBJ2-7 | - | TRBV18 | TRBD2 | TGTGCCAGCTCACCACCATCCGGGGGAGGGTCCTACGAGCAGTACTTC | CASSPPSGGGSYEQYF
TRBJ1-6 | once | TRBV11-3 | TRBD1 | TGTGCCAGCAGCTTACGACAGGGGGACTCACCCCTCCACTTT | CASSLRQGDSPLHF
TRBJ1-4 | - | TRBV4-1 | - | TGCGCCAGCAGCCCGCGGACAGCTCAGGCGGAAAAACTGTTTTTT | CASSPRTAQAEKLFF
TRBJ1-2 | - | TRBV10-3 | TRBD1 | TGTGCCATCAGTGAGGGGACAGGGAACTATGGCTACACCTTC | CAISEGTGNYGYTF
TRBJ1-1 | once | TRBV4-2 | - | TGTGCCATCGGAGGGGTTGACACTGAAGCTTTCTTT | CAIGGVDTEAFF
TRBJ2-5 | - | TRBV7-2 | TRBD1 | TGTGCCAGCAGCTCGGGACAGTTCAGCCAAGAGACCCAGTACTTC | CASSSGQFSQETQYF
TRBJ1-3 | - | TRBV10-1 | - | TGCGCCAGCAGTGACCCCGGACAGGGAAACACCATATATTTT | CASSDPGQGNTIYF
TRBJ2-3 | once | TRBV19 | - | TGTGCCAGTAGTTCCCGGGCCGGCACAGATACGCAGTATTTT | CASSSRAGTDTQYF
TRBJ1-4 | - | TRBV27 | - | TGTGCCAGCAGTTCTCTACCACAGGATCTAAGAAATGAAAAACTGTTTTTT | CASSSLPQDLRNEKLFF
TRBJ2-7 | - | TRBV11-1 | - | TGTGCCAGCAGCCCGCTCGAGGACTCCTACGAGCAGTACTTC | CASSPLEDSYEQYF
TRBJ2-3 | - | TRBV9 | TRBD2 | TGTGCCAGCAGCGTAGGGGCTAGCGGGAGTCTAGATACGCAGTATTTT | CASSVGASGSLDTQYF
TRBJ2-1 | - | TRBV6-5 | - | TGTGCCAGCAGTTACTCGCGCCTCCTGACTAGTCATGAGCAGTTCTTC | CASSYSRLLTSHEQFF
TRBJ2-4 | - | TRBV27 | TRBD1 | TGTGCCAGCAGTTCCGGGACAGTCACCCTAAACATTCAGTACTTC | CASSSGTVTLNIQYF
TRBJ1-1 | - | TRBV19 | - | TGTGCCAGTAGTATACCGGGGGTGGCTGAAGCTTTCTTT | CASSIPGVAEAFF
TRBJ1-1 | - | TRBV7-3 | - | TGTGCCAGCAGCTTTTACCGGTTGGCAAAAAACACTGAAGCTTTCTTT | CASSFYRLAKNTEAFF
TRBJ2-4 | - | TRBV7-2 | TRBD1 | TGTGCCAGCAGCTTAGACGGGGTAGGGGGCACCATTCAGTACTTC | CASSLDGVGGTIQYF
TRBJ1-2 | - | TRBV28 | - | TGTGCCAGCAGTTTGAGCAGGTCTAACTATGGCTACACCTTC | CASSLSRSNYGYTF
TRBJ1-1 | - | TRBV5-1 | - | TGCGCCAGCAGCTTGGGGTCCATGAACACTGAAGCTTTCTTT | CASSLGSMNTEAFF
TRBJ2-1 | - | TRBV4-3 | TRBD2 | TGCGCCAGCAGTCCCGGGCCCGGGTGGACTAGCGGTGCCTACAATGAGCAGTTCTTC | CASSPGPGWTSGAYNEQFF
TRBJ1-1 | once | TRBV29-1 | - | TGCAGCGTTGAGGCAATAGAAGCTTTCTTT | CSVEAIEAFF
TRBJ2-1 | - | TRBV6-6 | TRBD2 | TGTGCCAGCAGTTATCGTTCTAGCGGGACTTACAATGAGCAGTTCTTC | CASSYRSSGTYNEQFF
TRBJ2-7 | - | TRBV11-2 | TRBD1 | TGTGCCAGCAGCTTAAGCGACGGACAGGGGCTTGGCGAGCAGTACTTC | CASSLSDGQGLGEQYF
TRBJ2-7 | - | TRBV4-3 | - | TGCGCCAGCAGCCAAGCTACGGGAGAGGGGTACGAGCAGTACTTC | CASSQATGEGYEQYF
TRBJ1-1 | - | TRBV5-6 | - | TGTGCCAGCATCCACCTCAACCGGTCTGAAGCTTTCTTT | CASIHLNRSEAFF
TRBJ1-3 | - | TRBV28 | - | TGTGCCAGCAGTTTAGTGGGCAGGGAGAACACCATATATTTT | CASSLVGRENTIYF
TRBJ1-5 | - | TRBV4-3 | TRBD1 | TGCGCCAGCAGCCAAGAAATCACCGGGACAGATAATCAGCCCCAGCATTTT | CASSQEITGTDNQPQHF
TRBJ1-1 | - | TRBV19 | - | TGTGCCAGTAGTATAGAACGAAAAGGGGAAGGCACTGAAGCTTTCTTT | CASSIERKGEGTEAFF
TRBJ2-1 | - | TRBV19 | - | TGTGCCAGTAGTACACCGGGAAACCCGAGCTCCTACAATGAGCAGTTCTTC | CASSTPGNPSSYNEQFF